The next 9 T cell receptor beta chains were all read from a single sample in a study of blood T cells in healthy people across ages. A second PCR, run for roughly 7 to 12 cycles, used a sample-barcoded 5' primer plus a J-beta primer mix. TCRdb used MiXCR to reprocess the 5' RACE reads, holding one entry per CDR3 protein. In the table there are approximately 780,000 distinct CDR3 sequences, roughly 24% of which are singletons. These same data were also listed under a study on T cells of mothers and their children.

Sequencing was done on a sample of blood. Receptors originate from a boy aged 5-17 years in good health.

V is TRBV29-1 and J is TRBJ2-4, with D unclear. Deletions cut 5 bases from V and 7 bases from J, with 9 bases between. This CDR3 has 11 residues. Germline loops: CDR1 SQVTM, CDR2 ANQGSEA. CDR3 region: CSVRVGNIQYF. CDR3 sequence (DNA): TGCAGCGTTAGGGTTGGGAACATTCAGTACTTC.

Many counts were recorded for this clonotype. The CDR3 here is CASSPRWTSGGHEQYF. CDR3 bases: TGTGCCAGCAGTCCCAGATGGACTAGCGGGGGCCACGAGCAGTACTTC. This sequence joins TRBV12-3 or TRBV12-4 and TRBJ2-7; 13 bases line up with TRBD2. CDR3 length: 16 amino acids. V lost 5 bases and J lost 5; bases outside the gene matches: 9.

V and J are TRBV12-3 or TRBV12-4 and TRBJ2-5, with a possible D match to TRBD1 (6 bases). The germline V and J ends were trimmed by 10 bases and 5 bases, with 26 bases remaining between them. The CDR3 extends over 16 amino acids. The CDR3 DNA follows: TGTGCCACCACACACTCTAGTAACAGGGATGACGAGACCCAGTACTTC. This translates into CATTHSSNRDDETQYF.

The chain joins TRBV5-5 to TRBJ2-7; no clear D. Trimming took 5 bases from V and 3 from J, leaving 15 bases between them. There are 14 residues in the CDR3. Per germline, CDR1 SGHKS and CDR2 YYEKEE (reference sequence). In nucleotides, the CDR3 is TGTGCCAGCAGAGACGCCCGGGCCGTCTACGAGCAGTACTTC. This translates into CASRDARAVYEQYF.

The sample holds a few counts of this clonotype. V gene TRBV20-1 combines with J gene TRBJ2-5, with 10 bases matching TRBD1. The tail of the sequence fits TRBJ2-7 better, so the J call may be wrong. CDR1 and CDR2 from the germline V gene are DFQATT and SNEGSKA (reference sequence). The CDR3 length is 16 residues. Here the CDR3 reads CSANALAGQGLHEQYF. The CDR3 DNA is TGCAGTGCTAACGCTTTAGCGGGACAGGGGCTGCACGAGCAGTACTTC.

The gene calls are TRBV20-1 and TRBJ2-2; maybe TRBD2 (6 bases). V gave up 3 bases and J gave up 7 bases, with 15 bases separating them. Germline V gene sequence: CDR1 DFQATT, CDR2 SNEGSKA (reference sequence). The CDR3 covers 14 residues. Here the CDR3 DNA reads TGCAGTGCTAGGCCCCCCGGGGGAAGCGGGGAGCTGTTTTTT. This sequence encodes CSARPPGGSGELFF.

The chain uses TRBV6-5 and TRBJ2-5; D may be TRBD2 (7 bases). This CDR3 is built from 18 residues. Between the trimmed V and J ends, which lost 2 bases and 1 base, there was a span of 20 bases. Germline loops: CDR1 MNHEY, CDR2 SVGAGI. The CDR3: CASSYRVNAGATQETQYF. For the CDR3, the DNA is TGTGCCAGCAGTTACAGGGTCAACGCGGGGGCCACCCAAGAGACCCAGTACTTC.

The CDR3 spells CSARDRASGGPYTDTQYF. Written as DNA, the CDR3 is TGCAGTGCTAGAGATCGGGCTAGCGGGGGGCCTTACACAGATACGCAGTATTTT. The V and J genes are TRBV20-1 and TRBJ2-3; 11 bases fit TRBD2. J gave up 2 bases and V 0 bases, and 10 bases lay outside the gene matches. Germline CDR1 reads DFQATT; CDR2 reads SNEGSKA (reference sequence). This CDR3 region has 18 residues.

This clonotype has just a few counts. The V gene is TRBV12-5, the J gene TRBJ2-7; 10 bases map to TRBD1. This CDR3 has 15 residues. Germline values: CDR1 LGHNT, CDR2 FRNRAP. After removal of 6 bases from V and 0 bases from J, the junction contained 5 bases not matched to a gene. The CDR3 region is CASGSGQGDSYEQYF. The CDR3 DNA reads TGTGCTAGTGGCTCCGGACAGGGGGACTCCTACGAGCAGTACTTC.